This TCR beta chain originates from a study of OX40 agonist ivuxolimab in advanced cancers. Study as a whole: Prior anti-PD-1, anti-PD-L1 or anti-CTLA-4 therapy did not bar entry, and approximately 40% had some. One patient with hepatocellular carcinoma and two with cutaneous melanoma, three in all, had partial responses.

Method: immunoSEQ multiplex PCR; TCRdb's copy keeps in-frame clones and lacks some. This table has fewer than 40,000 clones, about 86% appearing once. V dropped 4 bases and J dropped 3; count of bases not matched to a gene: 10. CDR3 length: 17 amino acids. The germline CDR1 and CDR2 sequences are MGHRA and YSYEKL. The clonotype was recovered from an adult with an advanced solid tumor such as melanoma, head and neck, liver or kidney cancer. The material was CD4+ or CD8+ T cells sorted from blood, obtained in a trial of the OX40 agonist ivuxolimab. The chain carries TRBV4-1 and TRBJ2-2, with 8 bases that match TRBD2. The CDR3 loop is CASSRSSGILDTGELFF. The CDR3 nucleotides are TGCGCCAGCAGCCGGAGTAGCGGGATCCTGGACACCGGGGAGCTGTTTTTT.